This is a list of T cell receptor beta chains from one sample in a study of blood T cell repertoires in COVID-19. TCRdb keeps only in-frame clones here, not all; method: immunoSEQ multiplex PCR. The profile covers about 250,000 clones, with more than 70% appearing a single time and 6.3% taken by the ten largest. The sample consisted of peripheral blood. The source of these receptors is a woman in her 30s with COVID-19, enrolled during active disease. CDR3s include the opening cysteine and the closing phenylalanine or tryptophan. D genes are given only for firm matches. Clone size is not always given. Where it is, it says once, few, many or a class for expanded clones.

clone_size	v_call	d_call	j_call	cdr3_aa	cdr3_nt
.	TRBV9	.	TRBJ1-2	CASREAQPYGYTF	TGTGCCAGCAGAGAGGCCCAGCCGTATGGCTACACCTTC
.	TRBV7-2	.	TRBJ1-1	CASRQGEAFF	TGTGCCAGCAGACAGGGAGAAGCTTTCTTT
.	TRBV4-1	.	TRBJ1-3	CASSQGGAAGNTIYF	TGCGCCAGCAGCCAAGGGGGAGCGGCTGGAAACACCATATATTTT
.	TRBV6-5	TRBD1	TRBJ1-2	CASSRFAMTGEGYTF	TGTGCCAGCAGTAGATTCGCGATGACAGGGGAAGGCTACACCTTC
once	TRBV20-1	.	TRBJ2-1	CSASRRDEQFF	TGCAGTGCTAGTCGGAGGGATGAGCAGTTCTTC
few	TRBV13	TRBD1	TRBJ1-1	CASSWRQGAGEAFF	TGTGCCAGCAGCTGGCGACAGGGGGCAGGCGAAGCTTTCTTT
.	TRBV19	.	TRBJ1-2	CASSTEGDWYGYTF	TGTGCCAGTAGTACAGAAGGGGATTGGTATGGCTACACCTTC
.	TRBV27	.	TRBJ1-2	CASSLSPGFNYGYTF	TGTGCCAGCAGTTTATCTCCAGGGTTTAACTATGGCTACACCTTC
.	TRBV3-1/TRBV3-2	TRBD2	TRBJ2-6	CASSQPFGSGLAGTSGANVLTF	TGTGCCAGCAGCCAACCATTCGGTTCGGGACTAGCGGGGACCTCTGGGGCCAACGTCCTGACTTTC
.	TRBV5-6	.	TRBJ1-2	CASSSRGGYTF	TGTGCCAGCAGCTCCAGGGGAGGCTACACCTTC
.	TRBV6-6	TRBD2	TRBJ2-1	CASRRLAGDWYNEQFF	TGTGCCAGCAGGCGACTAGCGGGAGATTGGTACAATGAGCAGTTCTTC
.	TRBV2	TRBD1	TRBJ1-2	CASSLDREKNYGYTF	TGTGCCAGCAGCCTGGACAGGGAGAAAAACTATGGCTACACCTTC
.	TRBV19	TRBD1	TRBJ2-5	CASTRTGDRETQYF	TGTGCCAGTACCAGGACAGGGGATCGGGAGACCCAGTACTTC
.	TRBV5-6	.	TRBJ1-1	CASSLVDRNTEAFF	TGTGCCAGCAGCTTAGTGGACAGGAACACTGAAGCTTTCTTT
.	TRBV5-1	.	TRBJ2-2	CASSAPTGPNTGELFF	TGCGCCAGCAGCGCCCCGACAGGTCCGAACACCGGGGAGCTGTTTTTT
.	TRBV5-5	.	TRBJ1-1	CASSLVSRGAEAFF	TGTGCCAGCAGCTTGGTATCTCGGGGGGCTGAAGCTTTCTTT
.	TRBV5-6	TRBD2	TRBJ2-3	CASSLGPSGVSDTQYF	TGTGCCAGCAGCTTGGGTCCTAGCGGGGTTTCAGATACGCAGTATTTT
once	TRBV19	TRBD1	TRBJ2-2	CASSIETGERPTGELFF	TGTGCCAGTAGTATAGAAACAGGGGAGAGACCCACCGGGGAGCTGTTTTTT
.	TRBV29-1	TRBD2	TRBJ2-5	CSVAGGQETQYF	TGCAGCGTTGCGGGGGGACAAGAGACCCAGTACTTC
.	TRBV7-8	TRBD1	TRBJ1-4	CARPQGTLFSTNEKLFF	TGTGCCAGACCACAGGGGACTCTTTTTTCAACTAATGAAAAACTGTTTTTT
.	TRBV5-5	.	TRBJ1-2	CASSHEPGRDYGYTF	TGTGCCAGCAGCCATGAGCCGGGGAGAGACTATGGCTACACCTTC
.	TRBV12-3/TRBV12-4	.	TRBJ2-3	CASSPPKDTQYF	TGTGCCAGCAGTCCTCCTAAGGATACGCAGTATTTT
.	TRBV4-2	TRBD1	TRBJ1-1	CASRQTGWGNTEAFF	TGTGCCAGCAGGCAGACAGGGTGGGGGAACACTGAAGCTTTCTTT
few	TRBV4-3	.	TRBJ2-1	CASSQRTPGQQINEQFF	TGCGCCAGCAGCCAACGCACCCCCGGACAGCAAATCAATGAGCAGTTCTTC
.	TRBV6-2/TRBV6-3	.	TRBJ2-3	CASSQTKYTDTQYF	TGTGCCAGCAGCCAGACTAAATACACAGATACGCAGTATTTT
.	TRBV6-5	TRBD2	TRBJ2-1	CASIKSGGLLNEQFF	TGTGCCAGCATCAAATCGGGAGGGCTGCTCAATGAGCAGTTCTTC
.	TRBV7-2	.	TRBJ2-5	CASSLDSGQETQYF	TGTGCCAGCAGCTTAGACAGTGGGCAAGAGACCCAGTACTTC
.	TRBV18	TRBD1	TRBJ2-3	CASSPGQVVWSTDTQYF	TGTGCCAGCTCACCCGGACAGGTGGTTTGGAGCACAGATACGCAGTATTTT
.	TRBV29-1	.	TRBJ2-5	CSVSDGETQYF	TGCAGCGTTTCTGACGGGGAGACCCAGTACTTC
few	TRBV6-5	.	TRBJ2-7	CASSTLAREAGQYF	TGTGCCAGCAGTACCTTAGCCAGGGAGGCCGGGCAGTACTTC
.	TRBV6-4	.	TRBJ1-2	CASTGNYGYTF	TGTGCCAGCACCGGGAACTATGGCTACACCTTC
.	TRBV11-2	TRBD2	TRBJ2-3	CASSSWTSGSDTQYF	TGTGCCAGCAGCTCCTGGACTAGCGGCTCAGATACGCAGTATTTT
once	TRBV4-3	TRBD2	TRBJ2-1	CASSQDPTSGGAGYNEQFF	TGCGCCAGCAGCCAAGATCCGACTAGCGGGGGGGCGGGATACAATGAGCAGTTCTTC
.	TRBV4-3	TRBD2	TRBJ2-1	CASSQAGLAGGESSYNEQFF	TGCGCCAGCAGCCAAGCGGGACTAGCGGGGGGGGAAAGCTCCTACAATGAGCAGTTCTTC
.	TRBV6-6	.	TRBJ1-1	CASSYRNSLNTEAFF	TGTGCCAGCAGTTACAGGAACAGCCTGAACACTGAAGCTTTCTTT
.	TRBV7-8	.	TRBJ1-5	CATVQDNSNQPQHF	TGTGCCACAGTCCAGGATAATAGCAATCAGCCCCAGCATTTT
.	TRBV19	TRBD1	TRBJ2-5	CASSISLRQGARETQYF	TGTGCCAGTAGTATATCTCTTCGACAGGGGGCACGGGAGACCCAGTACTTC